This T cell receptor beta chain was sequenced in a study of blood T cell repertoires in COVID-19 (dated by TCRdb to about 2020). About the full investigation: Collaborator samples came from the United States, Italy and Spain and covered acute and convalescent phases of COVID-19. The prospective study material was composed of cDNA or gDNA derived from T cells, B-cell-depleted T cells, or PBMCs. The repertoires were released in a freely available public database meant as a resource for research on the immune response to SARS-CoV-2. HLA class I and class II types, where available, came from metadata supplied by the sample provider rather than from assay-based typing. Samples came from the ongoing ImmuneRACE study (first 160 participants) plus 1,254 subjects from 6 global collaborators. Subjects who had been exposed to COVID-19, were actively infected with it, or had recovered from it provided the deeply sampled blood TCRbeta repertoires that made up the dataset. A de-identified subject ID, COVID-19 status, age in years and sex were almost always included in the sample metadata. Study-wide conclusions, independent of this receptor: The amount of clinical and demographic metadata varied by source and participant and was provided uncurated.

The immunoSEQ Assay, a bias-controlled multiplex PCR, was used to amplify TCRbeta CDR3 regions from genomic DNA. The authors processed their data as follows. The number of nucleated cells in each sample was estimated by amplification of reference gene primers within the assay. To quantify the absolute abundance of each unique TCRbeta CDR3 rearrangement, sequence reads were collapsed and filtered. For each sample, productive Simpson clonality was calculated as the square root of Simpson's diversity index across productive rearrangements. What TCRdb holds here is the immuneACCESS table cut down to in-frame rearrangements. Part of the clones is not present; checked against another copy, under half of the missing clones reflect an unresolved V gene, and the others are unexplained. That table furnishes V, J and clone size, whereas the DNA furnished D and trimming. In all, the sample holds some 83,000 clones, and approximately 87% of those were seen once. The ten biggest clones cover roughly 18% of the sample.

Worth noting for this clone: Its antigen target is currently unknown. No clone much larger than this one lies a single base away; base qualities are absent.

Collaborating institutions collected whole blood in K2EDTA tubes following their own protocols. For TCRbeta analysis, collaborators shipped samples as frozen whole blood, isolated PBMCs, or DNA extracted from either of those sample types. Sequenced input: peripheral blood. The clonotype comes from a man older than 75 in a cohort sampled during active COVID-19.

In nucleotides, the sequence is TGTGCCAGTAGTTTGCGAGCGGAAAACACAGATACGCAGTATTTT. Protein translation: CASSLRAENTDTQYF. Recombination linked TRBV19 to TRBJ2-3; TRBD2 could be the D gene, as 5 bases match. From cysteine to phenylalanine, the CDR3 is 15 amino acids long. The sequence is cut down to CDR3 DNA, 45 bases in frame from base 1. CDR1 LNHDA and CDR2 SQIVND are derived from the germline V gene (reference sequence). V is pared back by 5 bases and J by 2 bases, with 14 bases lying between the germline termini.